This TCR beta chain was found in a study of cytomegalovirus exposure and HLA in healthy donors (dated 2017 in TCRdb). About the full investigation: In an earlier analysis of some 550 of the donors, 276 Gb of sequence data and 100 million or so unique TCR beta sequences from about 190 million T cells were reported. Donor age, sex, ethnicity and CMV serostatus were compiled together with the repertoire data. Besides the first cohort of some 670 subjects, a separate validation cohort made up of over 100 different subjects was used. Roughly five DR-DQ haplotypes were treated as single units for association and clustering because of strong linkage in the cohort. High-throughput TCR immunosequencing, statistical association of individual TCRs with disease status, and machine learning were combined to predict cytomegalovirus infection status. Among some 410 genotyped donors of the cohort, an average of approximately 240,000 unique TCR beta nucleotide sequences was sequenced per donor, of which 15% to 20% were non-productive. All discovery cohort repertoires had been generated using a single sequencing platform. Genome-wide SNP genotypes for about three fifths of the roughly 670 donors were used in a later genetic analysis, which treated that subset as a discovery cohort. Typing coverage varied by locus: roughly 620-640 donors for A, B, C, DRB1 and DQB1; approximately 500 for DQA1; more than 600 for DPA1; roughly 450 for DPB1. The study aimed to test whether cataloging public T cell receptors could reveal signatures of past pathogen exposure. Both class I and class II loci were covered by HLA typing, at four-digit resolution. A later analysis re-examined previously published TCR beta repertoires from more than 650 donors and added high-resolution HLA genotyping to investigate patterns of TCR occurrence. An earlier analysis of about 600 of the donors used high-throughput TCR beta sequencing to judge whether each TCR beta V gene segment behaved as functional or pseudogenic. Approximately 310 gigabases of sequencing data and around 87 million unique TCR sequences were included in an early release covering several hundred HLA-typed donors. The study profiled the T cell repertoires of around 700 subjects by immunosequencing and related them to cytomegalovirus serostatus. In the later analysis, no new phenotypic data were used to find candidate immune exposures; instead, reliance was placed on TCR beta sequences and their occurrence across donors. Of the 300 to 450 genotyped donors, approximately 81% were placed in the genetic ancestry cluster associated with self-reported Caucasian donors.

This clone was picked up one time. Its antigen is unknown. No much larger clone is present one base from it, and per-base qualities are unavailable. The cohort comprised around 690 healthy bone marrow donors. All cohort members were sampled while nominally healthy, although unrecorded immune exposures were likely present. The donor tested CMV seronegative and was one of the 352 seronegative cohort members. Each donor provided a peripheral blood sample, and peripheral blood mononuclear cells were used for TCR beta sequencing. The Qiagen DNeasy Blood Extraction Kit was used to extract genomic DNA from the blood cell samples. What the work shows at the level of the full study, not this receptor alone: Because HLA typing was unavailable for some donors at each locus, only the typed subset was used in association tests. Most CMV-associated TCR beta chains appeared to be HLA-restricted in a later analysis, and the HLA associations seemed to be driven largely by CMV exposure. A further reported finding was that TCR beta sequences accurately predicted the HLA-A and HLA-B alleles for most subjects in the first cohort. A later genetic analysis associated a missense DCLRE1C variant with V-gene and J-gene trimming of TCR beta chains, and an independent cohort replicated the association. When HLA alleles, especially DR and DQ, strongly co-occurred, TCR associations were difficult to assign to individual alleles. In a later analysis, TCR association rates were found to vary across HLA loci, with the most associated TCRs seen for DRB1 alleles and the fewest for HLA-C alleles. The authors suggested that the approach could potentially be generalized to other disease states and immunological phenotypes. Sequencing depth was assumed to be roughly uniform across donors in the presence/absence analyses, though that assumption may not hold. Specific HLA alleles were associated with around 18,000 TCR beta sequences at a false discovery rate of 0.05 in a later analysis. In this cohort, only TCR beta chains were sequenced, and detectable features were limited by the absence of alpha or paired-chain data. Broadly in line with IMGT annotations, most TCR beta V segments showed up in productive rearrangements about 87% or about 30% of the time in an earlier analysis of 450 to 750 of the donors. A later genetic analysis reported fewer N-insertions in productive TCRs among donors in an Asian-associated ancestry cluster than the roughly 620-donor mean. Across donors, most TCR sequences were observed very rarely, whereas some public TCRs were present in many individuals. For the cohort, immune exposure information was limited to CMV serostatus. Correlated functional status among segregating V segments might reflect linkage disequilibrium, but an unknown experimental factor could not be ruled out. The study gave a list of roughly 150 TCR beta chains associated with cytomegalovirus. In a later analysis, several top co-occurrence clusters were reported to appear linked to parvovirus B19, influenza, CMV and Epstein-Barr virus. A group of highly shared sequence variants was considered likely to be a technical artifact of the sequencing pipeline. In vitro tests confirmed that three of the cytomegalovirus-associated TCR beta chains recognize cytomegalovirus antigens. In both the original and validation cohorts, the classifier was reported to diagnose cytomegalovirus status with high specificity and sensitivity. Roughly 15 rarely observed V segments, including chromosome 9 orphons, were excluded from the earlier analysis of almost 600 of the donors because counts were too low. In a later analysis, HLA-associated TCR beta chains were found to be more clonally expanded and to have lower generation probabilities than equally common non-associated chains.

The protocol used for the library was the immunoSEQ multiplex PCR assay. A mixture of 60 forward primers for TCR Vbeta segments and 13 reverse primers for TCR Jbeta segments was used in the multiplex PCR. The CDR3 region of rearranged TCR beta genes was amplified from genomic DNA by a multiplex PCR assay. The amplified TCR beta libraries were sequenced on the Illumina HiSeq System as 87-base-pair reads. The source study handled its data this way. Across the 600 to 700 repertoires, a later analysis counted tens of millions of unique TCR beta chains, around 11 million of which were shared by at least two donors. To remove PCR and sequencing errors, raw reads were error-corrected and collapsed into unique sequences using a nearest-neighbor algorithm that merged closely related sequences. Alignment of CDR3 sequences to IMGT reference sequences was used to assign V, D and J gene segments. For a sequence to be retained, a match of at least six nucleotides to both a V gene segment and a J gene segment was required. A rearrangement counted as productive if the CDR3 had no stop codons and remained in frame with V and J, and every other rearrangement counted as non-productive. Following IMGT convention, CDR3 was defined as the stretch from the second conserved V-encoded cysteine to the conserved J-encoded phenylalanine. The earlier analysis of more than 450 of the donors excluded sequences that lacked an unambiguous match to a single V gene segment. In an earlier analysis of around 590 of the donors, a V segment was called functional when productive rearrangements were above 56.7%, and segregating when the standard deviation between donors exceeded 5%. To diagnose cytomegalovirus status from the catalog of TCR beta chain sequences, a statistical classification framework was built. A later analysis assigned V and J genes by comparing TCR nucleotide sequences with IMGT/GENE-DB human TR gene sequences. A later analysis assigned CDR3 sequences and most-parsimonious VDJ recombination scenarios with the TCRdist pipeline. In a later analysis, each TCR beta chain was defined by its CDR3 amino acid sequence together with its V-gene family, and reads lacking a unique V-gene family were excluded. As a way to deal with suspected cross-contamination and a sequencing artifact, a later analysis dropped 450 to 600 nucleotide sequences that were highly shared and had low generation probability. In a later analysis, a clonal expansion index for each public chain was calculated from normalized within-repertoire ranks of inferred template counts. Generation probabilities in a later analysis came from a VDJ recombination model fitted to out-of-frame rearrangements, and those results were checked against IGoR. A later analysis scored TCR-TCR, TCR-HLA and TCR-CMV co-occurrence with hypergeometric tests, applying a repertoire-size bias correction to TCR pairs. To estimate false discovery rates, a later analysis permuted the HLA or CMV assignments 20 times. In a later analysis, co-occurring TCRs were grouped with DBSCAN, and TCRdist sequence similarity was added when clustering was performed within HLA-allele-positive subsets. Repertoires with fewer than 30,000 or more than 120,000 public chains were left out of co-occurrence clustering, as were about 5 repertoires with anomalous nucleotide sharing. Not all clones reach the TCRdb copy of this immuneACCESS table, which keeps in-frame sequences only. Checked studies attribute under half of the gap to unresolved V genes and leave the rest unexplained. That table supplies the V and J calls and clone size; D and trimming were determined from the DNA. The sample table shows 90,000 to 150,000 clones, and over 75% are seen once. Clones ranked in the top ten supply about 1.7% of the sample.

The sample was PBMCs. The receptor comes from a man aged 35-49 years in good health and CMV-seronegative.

The CDR3 region has the sequence CASIVGQGTEAFF. The DNA reads as follows: TGTGCCAGCATCGTGGGCCAGGGGACTGAAGCTTTCTTT. The receptor chain draws on TRBV28 and TRBJ1-1, and the D gene may be TRBD1, 6 bases matching. According to the germline V gene, CDR1 reads MDHEN and CDR2 reads SYDVKM. From the cysteine up to the phenylalanine, the CDR3 has a length of 13 residues. Only CDR3 DNA is held: 39 bases, read in frame from base 1. A distance of 14 bases separates the germline ends of V and J, which lose 7 bases and 5 bases respectively.